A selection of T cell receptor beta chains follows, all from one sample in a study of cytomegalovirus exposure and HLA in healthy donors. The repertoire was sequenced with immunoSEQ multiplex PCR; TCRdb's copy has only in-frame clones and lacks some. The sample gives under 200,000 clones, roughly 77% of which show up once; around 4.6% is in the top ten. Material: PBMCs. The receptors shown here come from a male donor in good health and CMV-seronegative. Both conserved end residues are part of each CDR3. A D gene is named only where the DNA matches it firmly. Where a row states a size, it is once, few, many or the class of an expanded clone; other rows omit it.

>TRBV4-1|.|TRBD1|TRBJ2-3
TGCGCCAGCAGCCATCCCGGACAGGGAGACACAGATACGCAGTATTTT
CASSHPGQGDTDTQYF
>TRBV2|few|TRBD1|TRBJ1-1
TGTGCCAGCAGTGAATTGGGGACAGGGGGCGGCACTGAAGCTTTCTTT
CASSELGTGGGTEAFF
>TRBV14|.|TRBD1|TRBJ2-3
TGTGCCAGCAGCTCCTACAGGGGTGCAGATACGCAGTATTTT
CASSSYRGADTQYF
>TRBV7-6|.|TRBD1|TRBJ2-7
TGTGCCAGCAGCTTACAGGGGGCTTCCTACGAGCAGTACTTC
CASSLQGASYEQYF
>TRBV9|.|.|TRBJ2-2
TGTGCCAGCAGCGGCGAAACAGGGAACACCGGGGAGCTGTTTTTT
CASSGETGNTGELFF
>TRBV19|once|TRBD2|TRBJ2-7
TGTGCCAGTACCCCCCGGACTAGCGGGGCCTACGAGCAGTACTTC
CASTPRTSGAYEQYF
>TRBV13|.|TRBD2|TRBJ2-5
TGTGCCAGCAGCGTGGGCGGGGGGGGCGGAGAGACCCAGTACTTC
CASSVGGGGGETQYF
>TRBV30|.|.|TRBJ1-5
TGTGCCTGGAGTGTATTCAGCGGGGGAAGTCAGCCCCAGCATTTT
CAWSVFSGGSQPQHF
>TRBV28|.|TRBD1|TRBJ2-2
TGTGCCAGCAGTCCCCCGCCAGGACAGGGGCCCGGGGAGCTGTTTTTT
CASSPPPGQGPGELFF
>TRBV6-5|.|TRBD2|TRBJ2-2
TGTGCCAGCAGTCGCACTAGCGGGAGGACGCTGTTTTTT
CASSRTSGRTLFF
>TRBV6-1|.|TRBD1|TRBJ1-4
TGTGCCAGCAGTGAATTGGGACAGGGGGCTATTAGGGTTTTT
CASSELGQGAIRVF
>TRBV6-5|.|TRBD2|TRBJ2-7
TGTGCCAGCGCCGCCGCGAGTAGCGGGAGGTACGAGCAGTACTTC
CASAAASSGRYEQYF
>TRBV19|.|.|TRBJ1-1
TGTGCCAGTAGTAAAAATCAACAGGGTGTTAACACTGAAGCTTTCTTT
CASSKNQQGVNTEAFF
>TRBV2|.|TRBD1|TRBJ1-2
TGTGCCAGCAGTTCCGGGACAGGGGGAAGATATGGCTACACCTTC
CASSSGTGGRYGYTF
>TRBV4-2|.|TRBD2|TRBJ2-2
TGTGCCAGCAGCCAAGACCCGACTAGCGGGACGAACACCGGGGAGCTGTTTTTT
CASSQDPTSGTNTGELFF
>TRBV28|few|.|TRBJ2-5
TGTGCCAGCGTAGGCGGAAAAGAGACCCAGTACTTC
CASVGGKETQYF
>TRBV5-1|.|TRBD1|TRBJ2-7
TGCGCCAGCAGCTCCGGACAGGGTTTCGACGAGCAGTACTTC
CASSSGQGFDEQYF
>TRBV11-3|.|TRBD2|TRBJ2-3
TGTGCCAGCAGTCCGGGGACTAGCGGTCGAGATACGCAGTATTTT
CASSPGTSGRDTQYF
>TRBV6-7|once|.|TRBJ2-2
TGTGCCAGTCCGCAGGGTCCCGATTCCGGGGAGCTGTTTTTT
CASPQGPDSGELFF
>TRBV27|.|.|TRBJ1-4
TGTGCCAGCAGTTTATTGGGGGGTGCGGAAAAACTGTTTTTT
CASSLLGGAEKLFF
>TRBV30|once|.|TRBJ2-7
TGTGCCCTCACTAGGGGAGGCTACTACGAGCAGTACTTC
CALTRGGYYEQYF
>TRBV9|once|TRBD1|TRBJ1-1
TGTGCCAGCAGCGGAATATTCACAGGGGGCACTGAAGCTTTCTTT
CASSGIFTGGTEAFF
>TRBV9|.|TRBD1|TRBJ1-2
TGTGCCAGCAGAGCCGGGACAGGGGACGGCTACACCTTC
CASRAGTGDGYTF
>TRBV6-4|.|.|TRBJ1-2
TGTGCCAGCAGTGGGGGGACATCTGGCTACACCTTC
CASSGGTSGYTF
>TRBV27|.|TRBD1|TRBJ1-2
TGTGCCAGCAGTCCGGGACAGGGTTGGTATGGCTACACCTTC
CASSPGQGWYGYTF
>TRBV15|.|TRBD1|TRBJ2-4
TGTGCCACCGGGGACAGGGAACGAAACATTCAGTACTTC
CATGDRERNIQYF
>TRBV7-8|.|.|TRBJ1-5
TGTGCCAGCCGCTTAGGGCGGGGGGTGAGAGGCCAAGGAGTCGAAGGAAATCAGCCCCAGCATTTT
CASRLGRGVRGQGVEGNQPQHF
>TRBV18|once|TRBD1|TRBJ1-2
TGTGCCAGCTCACCAACGGGACAGGAAAGGAATGGCTACACCTTC
CASSPTGQERNGYTF
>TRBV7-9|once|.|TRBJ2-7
TGTGCCAGCAGCTTAGGCGACAGCTCCTACGAGCAGTACTTC
CASSLGDSSYEQYF